The source of this T cell receptor (beta chain) is a study of blood T cells in healthy people across ages. The use of a sample-barcoded 5' primer and a J-beta primer mix characterized a second PCR of about 6 to 11 cycles. TCRdb reanalysed the 5' RACE reads using MiXCR and keeps one entry per CDR3 protein. The sample lists 700,000 to 950,000 distinct CDR3 sequences, roughly 45% occurring once. The germline V gene encodes CDR1 DFQATT and CDR2 SNEGSKA (reference sequence). CDR3 length: 14 residues. V gave up 0 bases and J gave up 2 bases, with 11 bases separating them. Findings and caveats of the study: As age increased, TCR beta diversity per million T cells fell in a roughly linear fashion.

Total RNA, at least 6 micrograms per sample, came from PBMCs. With respect to this clonotype: Its antigen is unknown.

The chain employs TRBV20-1 and TRBJ2-7; D gene uncertain. This clonotype was obtained from a woman aged 55-70 years in good health. Input material: blood. DNA for the CDR3: TGCAGTGCTAGAGACTCTCTAACAACCTACGAGCAGTACTTC. The encoded protein is CSARDSLTTYEQYF.